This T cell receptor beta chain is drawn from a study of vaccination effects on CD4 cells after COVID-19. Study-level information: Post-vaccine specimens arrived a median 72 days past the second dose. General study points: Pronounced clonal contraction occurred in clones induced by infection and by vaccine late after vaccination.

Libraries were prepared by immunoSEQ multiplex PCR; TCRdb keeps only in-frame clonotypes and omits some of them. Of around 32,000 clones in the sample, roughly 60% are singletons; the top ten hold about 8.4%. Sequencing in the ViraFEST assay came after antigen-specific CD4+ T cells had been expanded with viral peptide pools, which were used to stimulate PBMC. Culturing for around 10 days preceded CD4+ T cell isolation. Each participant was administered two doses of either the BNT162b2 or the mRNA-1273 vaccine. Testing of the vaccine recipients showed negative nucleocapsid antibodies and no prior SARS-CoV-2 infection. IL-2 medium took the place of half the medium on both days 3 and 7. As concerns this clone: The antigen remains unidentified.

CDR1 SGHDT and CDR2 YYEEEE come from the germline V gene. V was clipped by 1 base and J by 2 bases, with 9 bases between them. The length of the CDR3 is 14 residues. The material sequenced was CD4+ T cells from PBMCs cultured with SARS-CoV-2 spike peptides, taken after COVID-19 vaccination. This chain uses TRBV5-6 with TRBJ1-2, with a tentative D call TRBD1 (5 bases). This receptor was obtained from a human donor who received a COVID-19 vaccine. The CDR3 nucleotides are TGTGCCAGCAGCTTGAAGGACATAAACTATGGCTACACCTTC. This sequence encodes CASSLKDINYGYTF.